This TCR beta chain comes out of a study of T cell repertoires in cytomegalovirus infection. Study context: It was the public TCR beta signatures that indicated both CMV infection and matching HLA type.

Findings and limits, study-wide: Ex vivo responses were dominated by HLA-C-restricted CMV-specific TCR beta clonotypes.

The CDR3 runs to 14 residues. V shed 9 bases and J shed 3 bases, with 15 bases lying between them. Looked up from germline, CDR1 is LNHDA and CDR2 is SQIVND (reference sequence). This clonotype was seen more than once but under ten times. Its antigen is unidentified. MiXCR was run by TCRdb on the reads, yielding one entry per CDR3 protein. The sample includes approximately 70,000 distinct CDR3 sequences, approximately 22% of them seen just once. The clonotype comes from a human donor in good health (CMV status not recorded). Some clones in this sample may be carry-over from other donors' samples. The specimen sequenced was PBMCs, sequenced either directly or after in vitro stimulation (not recorded which). V gene TRBV19 combines with J gene TRBJ1-3, with D tentatively TRBD1 (5 bases). The CDR3 spells CASRLGVVGNTIYF. In DNA form, the CDR3 reads TGTGCCAGCCGACTGGGGGTAGTTGGAAACACCATATATTTT.